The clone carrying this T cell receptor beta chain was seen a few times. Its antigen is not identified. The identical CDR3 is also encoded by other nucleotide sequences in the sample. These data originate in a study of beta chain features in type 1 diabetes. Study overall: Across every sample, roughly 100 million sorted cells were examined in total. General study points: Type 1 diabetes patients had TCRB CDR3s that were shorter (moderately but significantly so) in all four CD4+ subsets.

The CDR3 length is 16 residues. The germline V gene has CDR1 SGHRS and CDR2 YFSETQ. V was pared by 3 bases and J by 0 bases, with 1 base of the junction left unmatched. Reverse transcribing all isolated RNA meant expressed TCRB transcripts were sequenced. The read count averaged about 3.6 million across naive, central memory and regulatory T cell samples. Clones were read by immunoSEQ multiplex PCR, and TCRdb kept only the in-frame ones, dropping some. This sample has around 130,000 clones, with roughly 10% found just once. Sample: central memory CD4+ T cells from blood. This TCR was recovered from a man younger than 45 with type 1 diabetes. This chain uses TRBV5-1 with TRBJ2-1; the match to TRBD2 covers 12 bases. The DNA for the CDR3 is TGCGCCAGCAGCTGGGGACTAGCGGGCTCCTACAATGAGCAGTTCTTC. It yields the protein CASSWGLAGSYNEQFF.